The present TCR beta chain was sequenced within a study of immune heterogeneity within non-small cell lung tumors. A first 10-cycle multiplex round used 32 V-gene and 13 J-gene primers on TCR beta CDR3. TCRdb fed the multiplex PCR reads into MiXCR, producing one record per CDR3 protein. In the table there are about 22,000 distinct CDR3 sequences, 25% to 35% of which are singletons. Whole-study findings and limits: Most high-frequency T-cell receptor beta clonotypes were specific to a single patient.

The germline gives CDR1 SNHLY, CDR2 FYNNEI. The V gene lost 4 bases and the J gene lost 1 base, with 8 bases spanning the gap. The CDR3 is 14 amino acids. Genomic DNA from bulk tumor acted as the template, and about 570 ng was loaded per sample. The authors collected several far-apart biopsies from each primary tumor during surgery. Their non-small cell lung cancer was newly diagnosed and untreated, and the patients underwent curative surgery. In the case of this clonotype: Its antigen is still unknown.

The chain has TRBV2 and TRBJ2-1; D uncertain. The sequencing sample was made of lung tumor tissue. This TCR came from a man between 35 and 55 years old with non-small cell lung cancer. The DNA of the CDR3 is TGTGCCAGCAGTGGCAGGAAGTCCTACAATGAGCAGTTCTTC. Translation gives CASSGRKSYNEQFF.